This T cell receptor (beta chain) was identified in a study of T cell clones after liver transplantation. The method was immunoSEQ multiplex PCR; TCRdb's version includes in-frame clones alone and lacks a portion of them. This repertoire shows 51,000 or so clones, roughly nine tenths found once; its top ten account for 13% to 15%. Germline loops: CDR1 MNHEY, CDR2 SMNVEV (reference sequence). This CDR3 spans 15 amino acids. J was trimmed by 3 bases and V by 6 bases; bases with no gene match: 8. Source: CD8+ T cells from blood, taken 12 months after liver transplant. The receptor was derived from a human patient who received a liver transplant. Some T cells may be provided by the graft donor. The V gene is TRBV27, the J gene TRBJ2-5; 9 bases are a match to TRBD1. CDR3 in amino acids: CASSYRGQGEETQYF. The CDR3 DNA reads TGTGCCAGCAGCTACAGGGGGCAAGGGGAAGAGACCCAGTACTTC.